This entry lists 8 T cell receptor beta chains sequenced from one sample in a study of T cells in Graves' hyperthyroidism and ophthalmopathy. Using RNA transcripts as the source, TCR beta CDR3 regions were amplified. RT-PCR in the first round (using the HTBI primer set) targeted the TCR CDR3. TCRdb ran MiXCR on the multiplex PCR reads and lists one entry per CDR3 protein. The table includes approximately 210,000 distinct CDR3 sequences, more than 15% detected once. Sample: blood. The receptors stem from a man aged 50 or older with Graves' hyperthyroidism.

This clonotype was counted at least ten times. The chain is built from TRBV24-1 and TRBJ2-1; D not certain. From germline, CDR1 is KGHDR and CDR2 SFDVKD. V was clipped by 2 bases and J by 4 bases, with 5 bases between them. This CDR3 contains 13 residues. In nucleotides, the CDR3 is TGTGCCACCAGTGATTACGGTTACAATGAGCAGTTCTTC. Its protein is CATSDYGYNEQFF.

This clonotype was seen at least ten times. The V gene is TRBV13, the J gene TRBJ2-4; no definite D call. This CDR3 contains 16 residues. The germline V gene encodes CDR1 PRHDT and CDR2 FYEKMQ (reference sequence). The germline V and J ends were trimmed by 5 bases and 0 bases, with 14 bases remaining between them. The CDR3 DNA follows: TGTGCCAGCAGCGCGGAGACCACCCTAGCCAAAAACATTCAGTACTTC. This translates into CASSAETTLAKNIQYF.

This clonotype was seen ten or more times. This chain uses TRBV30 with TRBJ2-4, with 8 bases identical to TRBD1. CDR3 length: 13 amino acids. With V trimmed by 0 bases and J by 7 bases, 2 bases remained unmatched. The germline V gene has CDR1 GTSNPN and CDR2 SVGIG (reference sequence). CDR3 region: CAWSVTGGNIQYF. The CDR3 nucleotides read TGTGCCTGGAGTGTAACAGGGGGGAACATTCAGTACTTC.

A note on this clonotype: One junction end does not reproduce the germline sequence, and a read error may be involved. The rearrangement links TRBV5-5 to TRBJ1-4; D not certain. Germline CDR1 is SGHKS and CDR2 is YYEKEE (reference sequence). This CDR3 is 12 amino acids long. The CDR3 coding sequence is TGTGACAGCAGCACCCGAGGCGAAAAACTGTTTTTT. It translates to CDSSTRGEKLFF.

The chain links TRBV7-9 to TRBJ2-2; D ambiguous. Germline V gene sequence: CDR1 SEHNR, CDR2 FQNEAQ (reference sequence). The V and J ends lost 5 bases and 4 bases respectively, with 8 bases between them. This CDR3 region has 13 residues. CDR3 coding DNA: TGTGCCAGCAGCCGGTTCGTCACCGGGGAGCTGTTTTTT. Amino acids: CASSRFVTGELFF.

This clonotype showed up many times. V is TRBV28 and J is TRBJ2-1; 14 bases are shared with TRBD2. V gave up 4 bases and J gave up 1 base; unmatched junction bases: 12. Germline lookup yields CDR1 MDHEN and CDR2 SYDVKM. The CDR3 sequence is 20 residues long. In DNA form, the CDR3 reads TGTGCCAGCAGTTCCCCGACTAGCGGGAGGGCCGTGAGGTCCTACAATGAGCAGTTCTTC. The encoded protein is CASSSPTSGRAVRSYNEQFF.

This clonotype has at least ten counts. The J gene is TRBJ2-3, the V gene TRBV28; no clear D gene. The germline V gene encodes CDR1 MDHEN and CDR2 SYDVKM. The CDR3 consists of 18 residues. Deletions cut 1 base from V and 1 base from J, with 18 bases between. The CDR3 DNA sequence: TGTGCCAGCAGTTTATTCAGAGTTTCGCGACAACGCACAGATACGCAGTATTTT. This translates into CASSLFRVSRQRTDTQYF. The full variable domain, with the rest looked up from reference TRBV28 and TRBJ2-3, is DVKVTQSSRYLVKRTGEKVFLECVQDMDHENMFWYRQDPGLGLRLIYFSYDVKMKEKGDIPEGYSVSREKKERFSLILESASTNQTSMYLCASSLFRVSRQRTDTQYFGPGTRLTVL.

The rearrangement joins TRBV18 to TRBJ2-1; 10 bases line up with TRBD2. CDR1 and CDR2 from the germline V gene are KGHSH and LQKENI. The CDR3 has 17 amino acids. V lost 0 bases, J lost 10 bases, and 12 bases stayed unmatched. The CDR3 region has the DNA TGTGCCAGCTCACCACCGACCTTGGTAGCGGGAGGTATGGAGCAGTTCTTC. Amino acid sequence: CASSPPTLVAGGMEQFF. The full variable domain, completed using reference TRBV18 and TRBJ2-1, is NAGVMQNPRHLVRRRGQEARLRCSPMKGHSHVYWYRQLPEEGLKFMVYLQKENIIDESGMPKERFSAEFPKEGPSILRIQQVVRGDSAAYFCASSPPTLVAGGMEQFFGPGTRLTVL.